The rows below give T cell receptor beta chains drawn from one sample of a study of T cell repertoires in MIS-A myocarditis. Method: immunoSEQ multiplex PCR; TCRdb's copy keeps in-frame clones and lacks some. This table holds about 10,000 clones, 85% to 90% found once. Sequencing input: thoracic lymph node tissue obtained at autopsy. Source of these receptors: a man in his late teens or twenties with fulminant myocarditis from multisystem inflammatory syndrome in adults (MIS-A) after COVID-19. Both conserved end residues are part of each CDR3. D genes are given only for firm matches. Expanded clones are given a class, and other clones once, few, many or no size at all.

clone_size: once
j_call: TRBJ2-1
cdr3_length: 16
d_call: NA
v_call: TRBV5-6
cdr3_aa: CASSLKPPGPYNEQFF
cdr3_nt: TGTGCCAGCAGCTTAAAGCCCCCAGGGCCCTACAATGAGCAGTTCTTC

clone_size: NA
j_call: TRBJ1-5
cdr3_length: 15
d_call: NA
v_call: TRBV6-5
cdr3_aa: CASRRDGGNNQPQHF
cdr3_nt: TGTGCCAGCAGAAGGGATGGGGGGAACAATCAGCCCCAGCATTTT

clone_size: NA
j_call: TRBJ1-4
cdr3_length: 16
d_call: TRBD1
v_call: TRBV15
cdr3_aa: CATSRTGGTGEEKLFF
cdr3_nt: TGTGCCACCAGCAGAACCGGCGGGACAGGGGAGGAAAAACTGTTTTTT

clone_size: NA
j_call: TRBJ1-5
cdr3_length: 16
d_call: NA
v_call: TRBV28
cdr3_aa: CASSWGRRGSNQPQHF
cdr3_nt: TGTGCCAGCAGTTGGGGGAGAAGGGGGTCTAATCAGCCCCAGCATTTT

clone_size: few
j_call: TRBJ2-5
cdr3_length: 15
d_call: NA
v_call: TRBV10-1
cdr3_aa: CASSESGLFLETQYF
cdr3_nt: TGCGCCAGCAGTGAGTCCGGCCTGTTCTTGGAGACCCAGTACTTC

clone_size: NA
j_call: TRBJ2-5
cdr3_length: 15
d_call: NA
v_call: TRBV3-1/TRBV3-2
cdr3_aa: CASSQEPGIFETQYF
cdr3_nt: TGTGCCAGCAGCCAAGAACCTGGGATATTCGAGACCCAGTACTTC

clone_size: NA
j_call: TRBJ2-7
cdr3_length: 14
d_call: NA
v_call: TRBV5-6
cdr3_aa: CASSLGFRSYEQYF
cdr3_nt: TGTGCCAGCAGCTTGGGTTTCCGTTCCTACGAGCAGTACTTC

clone_size: NA
j_call: TRBJ2-7
cdr3_length: 13
d_call: NA
v_call: TRBV27
cdr3_aa: CASLTAWHYEQYF
cdr3_nt: TGTGCCAGCTTGACCGCGTGGCATTACGAGCAGTACTTC

clone_size: NA
j_call: TRBJ1-1
cdr3_length: 13
d_call: TRBD1
v_call: TRBV5-1
cdr3_aa: CASSQGVNTEAFF
cdr3_nt: TGCGCCAGCAGCCAGGGGGTGAACACTGAAGCTTTCTTT

clone_size: few
j_call: TRBJ1-6
cdr3_length: 14
d_call: NA
v_call: TRBV5-5
cdr3_aa: CASSLGQYNSPLHF
cdr3_nt: TGTGCCAGCAGCTTGGGTCAGTATAATTCACCCCTCCACTTT

clone_size: few
j_call: TRBJ1-1
cdr3_length: 13
d_call: NA
v_call: TRBV4-3
cdr3_aa: CASSLTGNTEAFF
cdr3_nt: TGCGCCAGCAGCCTGACAGGGAACACTGAAGCTTTCTTT

clone_size: NA
j_call: TRBJ1-5
cdr3_length: 13
d_call: NA
v_call: TRBV15
cdr3_aa: CATSFAENQPQHF
cdr3_nt: TGTGCCACCAGTTTCGCCGAGAATCAGCCCCAGCATTTT

clone_size: NA
j_call: TRBJ2-1
cdr3_length: 14
d_call: TRBD1
v_call: TRBV30
cdr3_aa: CAWSLPGGRDEQFF
cdr3_nt: TGTGCCTGGTCTCTCCCAGGGGGAAGGGATGAGCAGTTCTTC

clone_size: once
j_call: TRBJ2-1
cdr3_length: 15
d_call: TRBD2
v_call: TRBV3-1/TRBV3-2
cdr3_aa: CASSISGRGYNEQFF
cdr3_nt: TGTGCCAGCAGCATCAGCGGGAGAGGATACAATGAGCAGTTCTTC

clone_size: NA
j_call: TRBJ1-2
cdr3_length: 14
d_call: NA
v_call: TRBV11-2
cdr3_aa: CASNHANSYYGYTF
cdr3_nt: TGTGCCAGCAACCACGCCAATTCCTACTATGGCTACACCTTC

clone_size: NA
j_call: TRBJ1-5
cdr3_length: 14
d_call: NA
v_call: TRBV7-8
cdr3_aa: CASSSKELYQPQHF
cdr3_nt: TGTGCCAGCAGCTCCAAGGAGCTTTATCAGCCCCAGCATTTT

clone_size: NA
j_call: TRBJ2-7
cdr3_length: 18
d_call: NA
v_call: TRBV6-2/TRBV6-3
cdr3_aa: CASSYWVSGTPTRGEQYF
cdr3_nt: TGTGCCAGCAGTTACTGGGTATCCGGGACTCCTACTCGGGGCGAGCAGTACTTC

clone_size: NA
j_call: TRBJ1-1
cdr3_length: 13
d_call: NA
v_call: TRBV2
cdr3_aa: CASRVTVNTEAFF
cdr3_nt: TGTGCCAGCAGGGTGACAGTGAACACTGAAGCTTTCTTT

clone_size: NA
j_call: TRBJ2-2
cdr3_length: 16
d_call: TRBD2
v_call: TRBV11-2
cdr3_aa: CASSLGLAGFAGELFF
cdr3_nt: TGTGCCAGCAGCTTGGGACTAGCGGGATTTGCCGGGGAGCTGTTTTTT

clone_size: NA
j_call: TRBJ1-1
cdr3_length: 14
d_call: NA
v_call: TRBV5-1
cdr3_aa: CASSLGPGRGEAFF
cdr3_nt: TGCGCCAGCAGCTTGGGGCCGGGCCGGGGGGAAGCTTTCTTT

clone_size: NA
j_call: TRBJ2-7
cdr3_length: 13
d_call: TRBD1
v_call: TRBV10-1
cdr3_aa: CASSDRDSYEQYF
cdr3_nt: TGCGCCAGCAGTGACCGGGACAGCTACGAGCAGTACTTC

clone_size: few
j_call: TRBJ1-6
cdr3_length: 13
d_call: NA
v_call: TRBV5-1
cdr3_aa: CASSSDWDSPLHF
cdr3_nt: TGCGCCAGCAGCTCGGACTGGGACTCACCCCTCCACTTT

clone_size: NA
j_call: TRBJ2-7
cdr3_length: 12
d_call: NA
v_call: TRBV29-1
cdr3_aa: CSVHMGDVEQYF
cdr3_nt: TGCAGCGTTCATATGGGGGATGTCGAGCAGTACTTC

clone_size: NA
j_call: TRBJ2-5
cdr3_length: 13
d_call: NA
v_call: TRBV4-2
cdr3_aa: CASSGGYGETQYF
cdr3_nt: TGTGCCAGCAGCGGGGGGTACGGGGAGACCCAGTACTTC

clone_size: NA
j_call: TRBJ1-3
cdr3_length: 17
d_call: TRBD1
v_call: TRBV19
cdr3_aa: CASTSGTGVPSGNTIYF
cdr3_nt: TGTGCCAGTACATCCGGGACAGGTGTACCCTCTGGAAACACCATATATTTT

clone_size: NA
j_call: TRBJ1-2
cdr3_length: 11
d_call: NA
v_call: TRBV30
cdr3_aa: CAWTGYYGYTF
cdr3_nt: TGTGCCTGGACAGGGTACTATGGCTACACCTTC

clone_size: NA
j_call: TRBJ2-1
cdr3_length: 16
d_call: TRBD2
v_call: TRBV4-2
cdr3_aa: CASSHPLAGEGNEQFF
cdr3_nt: TGTGCCAGCAGCCATCCCCTAGCGGGAGAGGGCAATGAGCAGTTCTTC

clone_size: NA
j_call: TRBJ1-2
cdr3_length: 15
d_call: NA
v_call: TRBV2
cdr3_aa: CASSEALRLFGGYTF
cdr3_nt: TGTGCCAGCAGTGAAGCGCTTCGCCTGTTCGGGGGCTACACCTTC

clone_size: NA
j_call: TRBJ2-2
cdr3_length: 18
d_call: TRBD2
v_call: TRBV11-3
cdr3_aa: CASSPRGLAGTNTGELFF
cdr3_nt: TGTGCCAGCAGTCCGAGGGGACTAGCGGGGACGAACACCGGGGAGCTGTTTTTT

clone_size: NA
j_call: TRBJ1-4
cdr3_length: 14
d_call: NA
v_call: TRBV5-6
cdr3_aa: CASSLRAANEKLFF
cdr3_nt: TGTGCCAGCAGCTTGAGGGCAGCTAATGAAAAACTGTTTTTT

clone_size: NA
j_call: TRBJ2-6
cdr3_length: 18
d_call: NA
v_call: TRBV9
cdr3_aa: CASSATGSVFSGANVLTF
cdr3_nt: TGTGCCAGCAGCGCTACAGGGTCAGTGTTCTCTGGGGCCAACGTCCTGACTTTC

clone_size: NA
j_call: TRBJ2-1
cdr3_length: 19
d_call: NA
v_call: TRBV29-1
cdr3_aa: CSGQGGADLMLSSYNEQFF
cdr3_nt: TGCAGCGGTCAGGGGGGCGCGGATCTTATGCTCAGCTCCTACAATGAGCAGTTCTTC

clone_size: NA
j_call: TRBJ2-1
cdr3_length: 13
d_call: TRBD2
v_call: TRBV30
cdr3_aa: CAWSLMTSGGQFF
cdr3_nt: TGTGCCTGGAGTCTCATGACTAGCGGGGGTCAGTTCTTC

clone_size: NA
j_call: TRBJ2-7
cdr3_length: 13
d_call: NA
v_call: TRBV5-4
cdr3_aa: CASSFAGVDEQYF
cdr3_nt: TGTGCCAGCAGCTTCGCAGGGGTGGACGAGCAGTACTTC

clone_size: NA
j_call: TRBJ1-1
cdr3_length: 13
d_call: NA
v_call: TRBV10-3
cdr3_aa: CAISDSGGTEAFF
cdr3_nt: TGTGCCATCAGTGATTCGGGAGGGACTGAAGCTTTCTTT

clone_size: NA
j_call: TRBJ1-3
cdr3_length: 16
d_call: NA
v_call: TRBV28
cdr3_aa: CASSFGGVFSGNTIYF
cdr3_nt: TGTGCCAGCAGTTTCGGGGGGGTCTTCTCTGGAAACACCATATATTTT